These T cell receptor beta chains were read from a single sample in a study of OX40 agonist ivuxolimab in advanced cancers. TCRdb's table, derived via immunoSEQ multiplex PCR, lists solely in-frame clones and lacks some. Here the sample spans under 70,000 clones, 86% being singletons. Sequenced here: CD4+ or CD8+ T cells sorted from blood, sampled in a trial of the OX40 agonist ivuxolimab. These receptors all stem from an adult with an advanced solid tumor such as melanoma, head and neck, liver or kidney cancer. The CDR3 runs from the conserved cysteine through the conserved F or W. A D gene is named only where the DNA matches it firmly. Not all rows give a size; the values are once, few, many and, for expanded clones, a class.

>TRBJ2-7|.|TRBV28|.
CASSLVQSSYEQYF
TGTGCCAGCAGTTTAGTTCAGAGCTCCTACGAGCAGTACTTC
>TRBJ2-2|.|TRBV28|TRBD2
CASGLAVDAGELFF
TGTGCCAGCGGGCTAGCGGTTGACGCCGGGGAGCTGTTTTTT
>TRBJ2-3|.|TRBV9|.
CASSVAGLDTQYF
TGTGCCAGCAGCGTAGCCGGTTTAGATACGCAGTATTTT
>TRBJ2-7|.|TRBV11-2|.
CASSRGGGGAEQYF
TGTGCCAGCAGCAGAGGGGGTGGGGGGGCCGAGCAGTACTTC
>TRBJ2-7|.|TRBV5-1|.
CASSRENEQYF
TGCGCCAGCAGCCGAGAGAACGAGCAGTACTTC
>TRBJ2-7|.|TRBV5-8|.
CASSLRYEQYF
TGTGCCAGCAGCTTGAGGTACGAGCAGTACTTC
>TRBJ2-1|once|TRBV18|.
CASSRAAGTEQFF
TGTGCCAGCTCACGTGCTGCCGGAACTGAGCAGTTCTTC
>TRBJ1-1|once|TRBV18|.
CASSQHMNTEAFF
TGTGCCAGCTCACAGCACATGAACACTGAAGCTTTCTTT
>TRBJ1-2|.|TRBV7-9|.
CASSPNLGGYGYTF
TGTGCCAGCAGCCCGAACCTAGGGGGCTATGGCTACACCTTC
>TRBJ2-1|.|TRBV30|TRBD2
CAWTPAGRGNEQFF
TGTGCCTGGACCCCAGCGGGAAGGGGCAATGAGCAGTTCTTC
>TRBJ2-3|.|TRBV28|.
CASSLGAEGAGADTQYF
TGTGCCAGCAGTTTAGGGGCGGAGGGGGCAGGGGCAGATACGCAGTATTTT
>TRBJ2-2|.|TRBV9|.
CASSRSSGADTGELFF
TGTGCCAGCAGCCGCTCGTCCGGGGCCGACACCGGGGAGCTGTTTTTT
>TRBJ1-3|.|TRBV7-8|.
CASSLVDSGNTIYF
TGTGCCAGCAGCTTAGTGGACTCTGGAAACACCATATATTTT
>TRBJ2-7|.|TRBV27|.
CASGLLSGEQYF
TGTGCCAGCGGACTTTTATCAGGAGAGCAGTACTTC
>TRBJ1-4|few|TRBV28|.
CASGQTINEKLFF
TGTGCCAGCGGACAGACTATTAATGAAAAACTGTTTTTT
>TRBJ1-3|.|TRBV4-1|.
CASSQLRTSNTIYF
TGCGCCAGCAGCCAACTCCGTACCTCCAACACCATATATTTT
>TRBJ2-5|.|TRBV5-4|.
CASSLRFQETQYF
TGTGCCAGCAGCTTGCGATTCCAAGAGACCCAGTACTTC
>TRBJ1-1|.|TRBV2|.
CASSEQGRNTEAFF
TGTGCCAGCAGTGAACAGGGGCGGAACACTGAAGCTTTCTTT
>TRBJ2-1|.|TRBV7-2|TRBD2
CASSSMTSGRAEQFF
TGTGCCAGCAGTTCGATGACTAGCGGGAGGGCGGAGCAGTTCTTC
>TRBJ1-6|.|TRBV5-6|TRBD1
CASSTTRDRFSPLHF
TGTGCCAGCAGCACGACACGGGACAGATTTTCACCCCTCCACTTT
>TRBJ2-7|.|TRBV9|.
CASSAGFSYEQYF
TGTGCCAGCAGCGCGGGGTTTTCCTACGAGCAGTACTTC
>TRBJ2-1|.|TRBV9|TRBD2
CASSGTSGAYNEQFF
TGTGCCAGCAGCGGGACTAGCGGAGCCTACAATGAGCAGTTCTTC
>TRBJ2-3|.|TRBV5-6|.
CASSVVTDTQYF
TGTGCCAGCAGCGTTGTTACAGATACGCAGTATTTT
>TRBJ2-1|.|TRBV5-4|.
CASSPGGTGHNNEQFF
TGTGCCAGCAGCCCGGGGGGGACAGGGCACAACAATGAGCAGTTCTTC
>TRBJ2-5|.|TRBV2|.
CASSEEAHQETQYF
TGTGCCAGCAGTGAAGAGGCCCACCAAGAGACCCAGTACTTC
>TRBJ2-7|.|TRBV5-1|.
CASSSNLGEQYF
TGCGCCAGCAGCTCAAATCTGGGCGAGCAGTACTTC
>TRBJ2-3|.|TRBV27|TRBD1
CVSSSTGVADTQYF
TGTGTCAGCAGTTCCACAGGGGTCGCAGATACGCAGTATTTT
>TRBJ2-4|.|TRBV11-2|.
CASSSLGTPAAKNIQYF
TGTGCCAGCAGCTCCCTAGGAACTCCCGCGGCCAAAAACATTCAGTACTTC
>TRBJ1-1|.|TRBV19|.
CASSPGVRSEAFF
TGTGCCAGTAGCCCAGGGGTTCGGTCTGAAGCTTTCTTT
>TRBJ2-1|.|TRBV4-2|TRBD2
CASSQGREGGNEQFF
TGTGCCAGCAGCCAAGGACGGGAGGGCGGGAATGAGCAGTTCTTC
>TRBJ1-2|.|TRBV2|.
CASGQRTNYGYTF
TGTGCCAGCGGACAGAGGACTAACTATGGCTACACCTTC
>TRBJ1-2|.|TRBV28|TRBD1
CASSPQGQVYGYTF
TGTGCCAGCAGTCCCCAAGGACAGGTCTATGGCTACACCTTC
>TRBJ1-5|.|TRBV14|.
CASSQAPNQPQHF
TGTGCCAGCAGCCAGGCCCCTAATCAGCCCCAGCATTTT
>TRBJ2-5|.|TRBV6-1|.
CASRLEETQYF
TGTGCCAGCCGACTAGAAGAGACCCAGTACTTC
>TRBJ2-7|few|TRBV10-3|TRBD1
CAISGTGGNEQYF
TGTGCCATCAGCGGGACAGGGGGCAACGAGCAGTACTTC
>TRBJ2-3|.|TRBV19|.
CASSDPGFLSADTQYF
TGTGCCAGTAGTGATCCGGGGTTCTTATCAGCAGATACGCAGTATTTT
>TRBJ1-1|.|TRBV5-4|.
CASSFLGQIEAFF
TGTGCCAGCAGCTTCCTGGGGCAGATTGAAGCTTTCTTT
>TRBJ1-2|.|TRBV2|.
CASSDLEGSYGYTF
TGTGCCAGCAGTGACTTGGAGGGGTCCTATGGCTACACCTTC
>TRBJ2-2|.|TRBV11-3|TRBD2
CASSPHPGLAGERAGELFF
TGTGCCAGCAGCCCCCACCCAGGACTAGCGGGAGAAAGGGCCGGGGAGCTGTTTTTT
>TRBJ2-7|.|TRBV9|TRBD1
CASSISGQGTYEQYF
TGTGCCAGCAGCATTTCGGGACAGGGGACCTACGAGCAGTACTTC
>TRBJ2-1|.|TRBV19|.
CASSMRGSSYNEQFF
TGTGCCAGTAGTATGAGGGGTAGCTCCTACAATGAGCAGTTCTTC
>TRBJ1-1|.|TRBV18|.
CASSPGTANTEAFF
TGTGCCAGCTCTCCCGGGACGGCGAACACTGAAGCTTTCTTT
>TRBJ2-7|.|TRBV6-5|.
CASSYAPGLPYEQYF
TGTGCCAGCAGTTACGCCCCGGGACTCCCCTACGAGCAGTACTTC
>TRBJ1-2|once|TRBV19|TRBD1
CASSPTGVANYGYTF
TGTGCCAGTAGTCCAACAGGGGTCGCTAACTATGGCTACACCTTC
>TRBJ2-1|.|TRBV4-3|.
CASSQAPFGEFLNEQFF
TGCGCCAGCAGCCAAGCCCCTTTCGGAGAATTTCTCAATGAGCAGTTCTTC
>TRBJ2-7|.|TRBV30|.
CAWSRGSLGEQYF
TGTGCCTGGAGTCGGGGTAGCTTGGGGGAGCAGTACTTC
>TRBJ1-1|.|TRBV28|.
CAILMQNTEAFF
TGTGCCATCCTCATGCAGAACACTGAAGCTTTCTTT
>TRBJ2-3|.|TRBV27|.
CASIPLGGEGSTDTQYF
TGTGCCAGCATCCCTTTAGGCGGGGAAGGAAGCACAGATACGCAGTATTTT
>TRBJ2-5|.|TRBV6-1|.
CASDPAQWQETQYF
TGTGCCAGCGACCCCGCGCAGTGGCAAGAGACCCAGTACTTC
>TRBJ1-1|.|TRBV29-1|.
CSVGQALNTEAFF
TGCAGCGTTGGTCAGGCCCTGAACACTGAAGCTTTCTTT
>TRBJ1-5|.|TRBV6-5|TRBD1
CASRGQGANNQPQHF
TGTGCCAGCAGAGGACAGGGGGCGAACAATCAGCCCCAGCATTTT
>TRBJ2-5|.|TRBV6-5|TRBD1
CATSDRFEETQYF
TGTGCCACCTCGGACAGGTTTGAAGAGACCCAGTACTTC
>TRBJ1-6|.|TRBV6-5|.
CASRDRGGYNSPLHF
TGTGCCAGCAGGGACAGAGGAGGCTATAATTCACCCCTCCACTTT
>TRBJ2-1|.|TRBV19|.
CASSKGGSYNEQFF
TGTGCCAGTAGTAAAGGCGGCAGCTACAATGAGCAGTTCTTC
>TRBJ1-2|.|TRBV29-1|.
CSVDSGWRGYTF
TGCAGCGTTGACTCAGGGTGGCGCGGCTACACCTTC
>TRBJ2-1|few|TRBV9|TRBD2
CASSASGTKQFF
TGTGCCAGCAGCGCATCCGGGACTAAGCAGTTCTTC
>TRBJ2-1|.|TRBV25-1|.
CASSDVGQGRYNEQFF
TGTGCCAGCAGTGATGTGGGTCAGGGGCGGTACAATGAGCAGTTCTTC
>TRBJ2-7|.|TRBV15|.
CATSRDEGFRYF
TGTGCCACCAGCAGAGATGAGGGGTTCAGGTACTTC